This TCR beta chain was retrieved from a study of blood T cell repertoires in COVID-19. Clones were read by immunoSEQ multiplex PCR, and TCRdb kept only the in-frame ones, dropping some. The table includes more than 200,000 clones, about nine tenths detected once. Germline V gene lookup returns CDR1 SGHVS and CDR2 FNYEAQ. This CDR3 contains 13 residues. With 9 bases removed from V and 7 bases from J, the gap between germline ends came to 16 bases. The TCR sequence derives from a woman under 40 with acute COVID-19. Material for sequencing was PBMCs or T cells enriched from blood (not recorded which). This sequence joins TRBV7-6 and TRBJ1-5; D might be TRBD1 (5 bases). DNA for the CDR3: TGTGCCAGTGGGGGGGGAGGGGCCCAGCCCCAGCATTTT. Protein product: CASGGGGAQPQHF.